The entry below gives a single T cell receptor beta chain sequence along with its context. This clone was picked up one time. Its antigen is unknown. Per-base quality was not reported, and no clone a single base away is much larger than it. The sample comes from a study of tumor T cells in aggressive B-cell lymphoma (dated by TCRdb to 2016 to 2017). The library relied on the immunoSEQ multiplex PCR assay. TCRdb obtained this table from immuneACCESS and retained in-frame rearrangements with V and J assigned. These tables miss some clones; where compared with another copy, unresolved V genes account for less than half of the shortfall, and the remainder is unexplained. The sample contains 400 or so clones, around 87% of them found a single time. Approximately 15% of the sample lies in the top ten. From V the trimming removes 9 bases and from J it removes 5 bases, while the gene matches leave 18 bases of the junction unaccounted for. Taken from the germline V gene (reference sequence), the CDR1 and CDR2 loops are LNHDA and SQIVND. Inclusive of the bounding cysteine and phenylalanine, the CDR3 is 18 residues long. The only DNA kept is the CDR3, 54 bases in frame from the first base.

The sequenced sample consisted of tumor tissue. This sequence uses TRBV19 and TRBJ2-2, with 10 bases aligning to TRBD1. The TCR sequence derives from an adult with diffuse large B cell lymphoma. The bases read TGTGCCAGCCGGGTCCTCGCCGGGACAGGGGTTGGGACCGGGGAGCTGTTTTTT. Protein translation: CASRVLAGTGVGTGELFF.